Listed below are T cell receptor beta chains from one sample, sequenced in a study of T cell repertoires in aging, cancer and after chemotherapy. A single record per CDR3 protein comes from TCRdb applying MiXCR to the multiplex PCR reads. The repertoire has some 1,800 distinct CDR3 sequences, about 26% of them found once; the top ten carry under 20%. Sequenced sample: blood. Source of these receptors: a human donor with a solid tumor. The CDR3 runs from the conserved cysteine through the conserved F or W. A D gene is named only where the DNA matches it firmly. Clone size is not always given. Where it is, it says once, few, many or a class for expanded clones.

V gene,D gene,J gene,clone size,CDR3 DNA,CDR3 protein
TRBV20-1,.,TRBJ1-5,medium-sized,TGCAGTGCCGACGGTGATAGCAATCAGCCCCAGCATTTT,CSADGDSNQPQHF
TRBV7-2,.,TRBJ2-5,medium-sized,TGTGCCAGCGGGGCAGGGGCGGGAGCGGTAGAGACCCAGTACTTC,CASGAGAGAVETQYF
TRBV27,TRBD2,TRBJ2-2,.,TGTGCCAGCAGTTTATCGCTAGCGGGAGCTGACACCGGGGAGCTGTTTTTT,CASSLSLAGADTGELFF
TRBV5-6,.,TRBJ2-6,.,TGTGCCAGCAGCGCGGCCGGACACCCTGGGGCCAACGTCCTGACTTTC,CASSAAGHPGANVLTF
TRBV20-1,TRBD2,TRBJ2-5,medium-sized,TGCAGTGCCCCCCTGGGGCGGGAGGTAGGGGAGACCCAGTACTTC,CSAPLGREVGETQYF
TRBV18,TRBD2,TRBJ2-3,many,TGTGCCAGCTCACTCGGACTAGCAGCGCCAGATACGCAGTATTTT,CASSLGLAAPDTQYF
TRBV19,TRBD2,TRBJ2-1,large,TGTGCCAGTAGTATTCCCGGGACTAGCGGGAGTATCGATGAGCAGTTCTTC,CASSIPGTSGSIDEQFF
TRBV6-6,TRBD2,TRBJ2-7,.,TGTGCCAGCACCGGACTAGCGGGAAACTCCTACGAGCAGTACTTC,CASTGLAGNSYEQYF
TRBV12-3/TRBV12-4,.,TRBJ1-4,medium-sized,TGTGCCAGCAGGGACGGGTGGTCTGAAAAACTGTTTTTT,CASRDGWSEKLFF
TRBV20-1,.,TRBJ2-3,.,TGCAGTGCTCCGACCGGACTACCCACAGATACGCAGTATTTT,CSAPTGLPTDTQYF
TRBV30,TRBD1,TRBJ2-7,large,TGTGCCTGGAGTGTGAACAGGGGCGAGCAGTACTTC,CAWSVNRGEQYF
TRBV20-1,TRBD2,TRBJ2-7,large,TGCAGTGCTTTTCCGGAGCGGGAGGCCTCCTACGAGCAGTACTTC,CSAFPEREASYEQYF
TRBV20-1,TRBD2,TRBJ2-3,medium-sized,TGCAGTGCTTTCCCCCTAGCGGAGGGCACAGATACGCAGTATTTT,CSAFPLAEGTDTQYF
TRBV6-5,.,TRBJ1-3,medium-sized,TGTGCCAGCAGACCCGGGACAAACGGTAACACCATATATTTT,CASRPGTNGNTIYF
TRBV7-2,.,TRBJ2-3,many,TGTGCCAGCAGCTTAGCCCCGGGTCGGGGCAAGTATTTT,CASSLAPGRGKYF
TRBV20-1,.,TRBJ1-1,medium-sized,TGCAGTGCTAGGAGAACTGAAGCTTTCTTT,CSARRTEAFF
TRBV7-2,.,TRBJ2-3,many,TGTGCCAGCAGCCAAAGCGGAGATACGCAGTATTTT,CASSQSGDTQYF
TRBV30,TRBD2,TRBJ2-3,large,TGTGCCTGGGGATATAGCGGGGGAGACTCAGATACGCAGTATTTT,CAWGYSGGDSDTQYF
TRBV29-1,.,TRBJ1-3,large,TGCAGCGTTGCTCCAGGGATCGGAAACACCATATATTTT,CSVAPGIGNTIYF
TRBV7-2,TRBD1,TRBJ2-7,medium-sized,TGTGCCAGCAGCTTAGGACAGGGCCCGTCCTACGAGCAGTACTTC,CASSLGQGPSYEQYF
TRBV5-6,TRBD2,TRBJ2-3,once,TGTGCCAGCAGCTGGACTAGCCCCACAGATACGCAGTATTTT,CASSWTSPTDTQYF
TRBV5-6,TRBD2,TRBJ2-1,medium-sized,TGTGCCAGCAGCGGCGGACTAGCGGCCCCCCATGAGCAGTTCTTC,CASSGGLAAPHEQFF
TRBV29-1,TRBD1,TRBJ1-2,few,TGCAGCGTTGAAACCACAGGGCAGGGGGTTGAAGATTACGGCTACACCTTC,CSVETTGQGVEDYGYTF
TRBV20-1,TRBD2,TRBJ2-1,.,TGCAGTGCTAGATGTAGCGGGAGTAATGAGCAGTTCTTC,CSARCSGSNEQFF
TRBV27,.,TRBJ2-1,large,TGTGCCAGCAGTACAATACAGGGAACTGAGCAGTTCTTC,CASSTIQGTEQFF
TRBV12-5,TRBD2,TRBJ2-7,.,TGTGCTAGTGGTCCGCGAGCGGGAGTGGGATACGAGCAGTACTTC,CASGPRAGVGYEQYF
TRBV19,.,TRBJ1-5,large,TGTGCCAGTAGCGTATATGGGTTTCCCCATCAGCCCCAGCATTTT,CASSVYGFPHQPQHF
TRBV7-3,.,TRBJ2-5,few,TGTGCCAGCAGCTTGGTCGGAGGGACGGAGACCCAGTACTTC,CASSLVGGTETQYF
TRBV30,TRBD2,TRBJ2-7,large,TGTGCCTGGAGTCAACCTAGCGGGAGTGGCTACGAGCAGTACTTC,CAWSQPSGSGYEQYF
TRBV6-2/TRBV6-3,.,TRBJ1-5,medium-sized,TGTGCCAGCCGATCGCAGCTGAATCAGCCCCAGCATTTT,CASRSQLNQPQHF
TRBV27,TRBD2,TRBJ2-3,.,TGTGCCAGCAGTTTATTCGGGGGGGGAATAGATACGCAGTATTTT,CASSLFGGGIDTQYF
TRBV20-1,TRBD2,TRBJ2-1,medium-sized,TGCAGTGCTACCATTAAACCGGGACTAGCGGCTTACAATGAGCAGTTCTTC,CSATIKPGLAAYNEQFF
TRBV6-5,TRBD1,TRBJ1-2,.,TGTGCCAGCAGTAGACAGGGGAACTATGGCTACACCTTC,CASSRQGNYGYTF
TRBV6-1,.,TRBJ2-1,large,TGTGCCAGCGCCGCCCTAGCTCAAGCGATCAATGAGCAGTTCTTC,CASAALAQAINEQFF
TRBV10-3,TRBD2,TRBJ2-7,medium-sized,TGTGCCATCAAGGAGCGGGAGGAGTACGAGCAGTACTTC,CAIKEREEYEQYF
TRBV6-5,.,TRBJ2-5,.,TGTGCCAGCAGTTACCTGGCGGGACTCAGAGAGACCCAGTACTTC,CASSYLAGLRETQYF
TRBV27,.,TRBJ2-7,large,TGTGCCAGCAGAGCAGGGTACCCGGGCAACGAGCAGTACTTC,CASRAGYPGNEQYF
TRBV6-2/TRBV6-3,.,TRBJ1-6,.,TGTGCCAGCAGTTACGATCGTGTGGCAGGCTATAATTCACCCCTCCACTTT,CASSYDRVAGYNSPLHF
TRBV5-6,.,TRBJ2-1,.,TGTGCCAGCAGCTGGGGGGCGGACAATGAGCAGTTCTTC,CASSWGADNEQFF
TRBV7-9,.,TRBJ2-5,.,TGTGCCAGCGCCCAGGACTCACACCGGGGGGAGACCCAGTACTTC,CASAQDSHRGETQYF
TRBV15,TRBD1,TRBJ1-6,.,TGTGCCACCAGCAGGGACATTACAGGGGGCTGGAATAATTCACCCCTCCACTTT,CATSRDITGGWNNSPLHF
TRBV28,TRBD1,TRBJ2-7,.,TGTGCCAGCAGTACGCCCCCAGGGGGACAGAATGACTACGAGCAGTACTTC,CASSTPPGGQNDYEQYF
TRBV20-1,.,TRBJ2-1,medium-sized,TGCAGTGCCGACACAACTGGTTACAATGAGCAGTTCTTC,CSADTTGYNEQFF
TRBV7-2,.,TRBJ1-3,.,TGTGCCAGCAGCTCCAACTCTGGAAACACCATATATTTT,CASSSNSGNTIYF
TRBV5-1,.,TRBJ2-3,medium-sized,TGCGCCAGCAGCTTTCGAGAGCGAGATACGCAGTATTTT,CASSFRERDTQYF
TRBV27,.,TRBJ2-3,large,TGTGCCAGCAGGCCCAGTGGCACAGATACGCAGTATTTT,CASRPSGTDTQYF